This TCR beta chain was identified in a study of T cell changes during pregnancy in multiple sclerosis. This CDR3 has 15 residues. The V gene end was trimmed by 2 bases and the J gene end by 2 bases; junction bases not matched to a gene: 2. The V gene's germline CDR1 is SGHVS and CDR2 FQNEAQ. Profiling relied on immunoSEQ multiplex PCR, and the TCRdb table lists in-frame clones only, not all of them. The top ten hold 1.6% of the sample, which has about 110,000 clones, about 90% seen once. The starting material was peripheral blood, obtained before pregnancy. The sequence derives from a female donor with multiple sclerosis, enrolled in a pregnancy study. This chain links TRBV7-8 with TRBJ2-1; 8 nucleotides match TRBD1. The CDR3 reads CASSLLQGAYNEQFF. CDR3 bases: TGTGCCAGCAGCTTATTACAGGGGGCCTACAATGAGCAGTTCTTC.